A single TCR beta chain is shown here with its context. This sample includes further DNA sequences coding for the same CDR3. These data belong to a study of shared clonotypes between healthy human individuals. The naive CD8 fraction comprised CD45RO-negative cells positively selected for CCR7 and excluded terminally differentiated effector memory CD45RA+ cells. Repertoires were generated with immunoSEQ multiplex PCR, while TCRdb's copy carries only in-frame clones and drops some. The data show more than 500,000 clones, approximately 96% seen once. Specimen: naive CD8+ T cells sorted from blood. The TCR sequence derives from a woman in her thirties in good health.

CDR3 protein: CASSLRGSNQPQHF. The CDR3 DNA follows: TGTGCCAGCAGTTTGCGCGGTAGCAATCAGCCCCAGCATTTT. V is TRBV28 and J is TRBJ1-5; D ambiguous. CDR1 and CDR2 (germline): MDHEN, SYDVKM. This CDR3 contains 14 residues. Trimming cost V 3 bases and J 0 bases, with 6 bases left between them.